The subject of this entry is one T cell receptor (beta chain). What antigen it recognizes has not been identified. Base-call qualities are not available, and no considerably larger clone is one nucleotide away. The data were taken from a study of immune evolution from preneoplasia to lung adenocarcinoma (dated by TCRdb to about 2021). Notes on the research overall: No AAH lesions showed HLA loss of heterozygosity, compared with 7% of AIS, around 16% of MIA and under 35% of ADC lesions. Resected precursor lesions (AAH, AIS, MIA) and invasive adenocarcinomas were each compared against paired morphologically normal lung tissue. Whole exome sequencing and methylation data from the same cohort of nodules were integrated with the immune data. A total of roughly 46 patients contributed TCR sequencing data. Sample size was determined by specimen availability and not by a prior power calculation. POLYSOLVER was used to infer class I HLA alleles from exome data, and LOHHLA was used to detect allele-specific HLA loss. Immune contexture across lung adenocarcinoma precursors and invasive adenocarcinoma was profiled using immune gene expression, TCR sequencing and multiplex immunofluorescence. According to the study, over a hundred samples went through TCR sequencing. A total of about 53 patients with pulmonary nodules who underwent surgical resection were included in the overall cohort.

Between about 2014 and 2017, the patients underwent resection in either Japan or China. The histologic diagnosis of each case was independently confirmed on H&E slides by two lung cancer pathologists. Macro-dissection after pathologic assessment enriched premalignant or tumor cells for nucleic acid extraction. DNA was isolated from FFPE tissue using the AllPrep DNA/RNA FFPE Kit. The immunoSEQ hsTCRbeta Kit was used to sequence TCR beta CDR3 regions from DNA. Under the source paper's analysis protocol: TCR sequencing data were analysed with the ImmunoSEQ Analyzer. T cell clonality was defined as 1 minus Pielou's evenness, calculated on productive rearrangements. The inverse Simpson index, applied to productive templates, was used to measure T cell diversity. T cell density was defined as TCR beta template counts normalized to usable DNA, with usable DNA estimated by amplification and sequencing of housekeeping genes. Two-sided Kruskal-Wallis tests were used to compare TCR metrics between histologic stages. This is the immuneACCESS table as TCRdb keeps it, with only in-frame sequences that have V and J called. A part of the clones is gone; compared with another copy, unresolved V genes explain less than half, and the rest is unexplained. Clonal size and the V and J genes are those of that table, whereas D and trimming came from the DNA. The sample contains roughly 9,900 clones, roughly 82% of them found a single time. Jointly, the top ten make up around 3.5% of the sample.

Overall study results and their limits: Because all patients were from Japan and China, applicability to Western populations was uncertain. Clonality was highest in normal lung, while later-stage lesions appeared to show lower clonality but higher T cell density and diversity. Compared with EGFR-mutant or double wild-type lesions, KRAS-mutant nodules had the highest T cell clonality. The findings were based on association rather than direct causation, and larger cohorts with long-term follow-up and longitudinal biopsies were deemed needed. Top T cell clone frequencies were highest in normal lung and appeared to decrease progressively from AAH through AIS, MIA and invasive adenocarcinoma.

CDR1 and CDR2 (SGHAT, FQNNGV) derive from the germline V gene. The CDR3 starts with the cysteine, ends with the phenylalanine, and has 14 residues. Just the 42-base CDR3 DNA is kept, in frame starting at base 1. V loses 5 bases, J loses 4 bases, and the germline ends lie 13 bases apart. Sequences were obtained from FFPE minimally invasive lung adenocarcinoma tissue. This sample's cell subset or site label indicates: micro-invasive lung adenocarcinoma (MIA). The rearranged segments are TRBV11-2 and TRBJ2-3, with the D gene possibly TRBD1 or TRBD2, each one fitting 5 bases. The receptor was isolated from a person between 65 and 80 years old with lung adenocarcinoma. The CDR3 has the sequence CASSLNRGSDTQYF. DNA sequence: TGTGCCAGCAGCCTGAATCGGGGCTCAGATACGCAGTATTTT.